There are a few counts of the clone carrying this T cell receptor beta chain. Its antigen is undetermined. Constant-segment primers served in 5'RACE that generated TCR alpha and TCR beta cDNA libraries bearing sample barcodes and UMIs. TCRdb called the 5' RACE reads again in MiXCR, with one record for every CDR3 protein. The top ten hold around a fifth of the sample, which has about 290,000 distinct CDR3 sequences, 15% to 20% seen once. Trimming left V 5 bases short and J 2 bases short, with 7 bases between. The CDR3 consists of 14 residues. Germline V gene data show CDR1 as SGHVS and CDR2 as FQNEAQ. The entry originates in a study of T-cell memory formation after mild COVID-19. Study background: Each donor largely had its own TCR clusters.

General study points: Among CD4+ contracting clones, most were CM and EM, and CD8+ ones EMRA. There was a balanced CD4/CD8 profile in clones contracting day 15 to 85, and later expanders leaned CD4+.

The TCR originated in a man between 18 and 35 years old who had mild COVID-19 (a few samples of this study predate the infection). Cell type and time point are not known. The sequencing input was PBMCs or a T cell subset sorted from them (not recorded which). V gene TRBV7-8 combines with J gene TRBJ2-6; D is undetermined. DNA for the CDR3: TGTGCCAGCAGCCAGGATACTGGGGCCAACGTCCTGACTTTC. It translates to CASSQDTGANVLTF.